The text below deals with one TCR beta chain. Its antigen remains unknown. The data stem from a study of response to subunit inactivated influenza vaccine. Whole-study findings and limits: The authors proposed limited new T cell recruitment per seasonal influenza vaccination.

MiXCR was run by TCRdb on the RT-PCR reads, yielding one entry per CDR3 protein. In the table there are around 200,000 distinct CDR3 sequences, roughly 14% of which are singletons. Trimming at V came to 5 bases and at J to 0 bases, leaving 12 bases not matched to a gene. Per germline, CDR1 SGHTA and CDR2 FQGNSA. This CDR3 region has 17 residues. This TCR was sampled from a man aged 50 to 59 who received an inactivated influenza vaccine. Source: CD8+ T cells sorted from PBMCs, taken roughly 5 days after vaccination. The chain is built from TRBV7-2 and TRBJ1-2; 7 bases line up with TRBD1. The CDR3, as DNA: TGTGCCAGCAGCCGCAGAGCGGGGACAGTTTCTAACTATGGCTACACCTTC. Translating gives CASSRRAGTVSNYGYTF. The entire variable domain, with the rest obtained from reference TRBV7-2 and TRBJ1-2, is as follows: GAGVSQSPSNKVTEKGKDVELRCDPISGHTALYWYRQSLGQGLEFLIYFQGNSAPDKSGLPSDRFSAERTGGSVSTLTIQRTQQEDSAVYLCASSRRAGTVSNYGYTFGSGTRLTVV.